One and the same sample provided the 9 T cell receptor beta chains below, sequenced in a study of CD8+CD57+ T cells in acquired aplastic anemia. The template for TCR beta VDJ and CDR3 sequence profiling was genomic DNA. A single record per CDR3 protein comes from TCRdb applying MiXCR to the reads. The sample lists about 160,000 distinct CDR3 sequences, 70% to 75% seen once, with 35% to 50% in the top ten. Those patients picked for sequencing had displayed CD8+CD57+ cell expansion on flow cytometry. The sequenced sample consisted of sorted CD4+, CD8+, or CD8+CD57+ T cells (not recorded which) from PBMCs. All receptors come from a human donor with aplastic anemia.

The J gene is TRBJ2-2, the V gene TRBV6-4; 7 bases fit TRBD2. This CDR3 spans 17 amino acids. The V gene's germline CDR1 is MRHNA and CDR2 SNTAGT. J gave up 3 bases and V 2 bases, and 9 bases lay outside the gene matches. The CDR3 sequence is CASSDLGTRGDTGELFF. The DNA of the CDR3 is TGTGCCAGCAGTGACCTCGGGACTCGGGGGGACACCGGGGAGCTGTTTTTT.

A few counts support this clonotype. A much larger clone differs from this one at a single base, so this may be a read error. This sequence joins TRBV6-1 and TRBJ2-6; no firm D call. Trimming took 6 bases from V and 0 from J, leaving 12 bases between them. Per germline, CDR1 MNHNS and CDR2 SASEGT. The CDR3 runs 16 residues. The CDR3 DNA follows: TGTGCCAGCAGGGGCAGGATAGGCTCTGGGGCCAACGTCCTGACTTTC. Amino acids: CASRGRIGSGANVLTF.

The V gene is TRBV7-6, the J gene TRBJ2-3; 7 nucleotides agree with TRBD1. The germline V gene encodes CDR1 SGHVS and CDR2 FNYEAQ. J gave up 4 bases and V 8 bases, and 9 bases lay outside the gene matches. This CDR3 has 14 amino acids. CDR3 bases: TGTGCCAGCGGGCGGACAGGCGCCGCAGATACGCAGTATTTT. This translates into CASGRTGAADTQYF.

V is TRBV5-4 and J is TRBJ1-6; D unclear. Germline V CDR1 and CDR2: SGHNT, YYREEE (reference sequence). The CDR3 consists of 12 residues. Trimming took off 6 bases at V and 9 bases at J, with 10 bases between the two ends. The CDR3 region has the DNA TGTGCCAGCACCGCCTTAGGTTCACCCCTCCACTTT. Translating gives CASTALGSPLHF.

The chain recombines TRBV9 with TRBJ2-5; D is possibly TRBD1 or TRBD2 (5 bases each). The CDR3 runs 16 residues. Trimming shortened V by 2 bases and J by 0 bases, and 14 bases separated the two germline ends. Germline loops: CDR1 SGDLS, CDR2 YYNGEE. The CDR3 reads CASSVGVGKYQETQYF. CDR3 nucleotide sequence: TGTGCCAGCAGCGTGGGGGTTGGGAAGTACCAAGAGACCCAGTACTTC.

In the case of this clonotype: An end of the junction does not agree with germline; a read error may underlie this. CDR3 protein: CASSPTEPRGVF. The CDR3 nucleotides read TGTGCCAGCAGCCCGACAGAGCCCAGAGGGGTCTTT. The V gene is TRBV5-5, the J gene TRBJ1-1; TRBD1 might be the D (5 bases). This CDR3 spans 12 amino acids. In germline, CDR1 is SGHKS, CDR2 YYEKEE (reference sequence).

The sample holds a few counts of this clonotype. This chain joins TRBV7-9 and TRBJ1-6, with D uncertain. V was trimmed by 3 bases and J by 5 bases, leaving 8 bases between them. Looked up from germline, CDR1 is SEHNR and CDR2 is FQNEAQ (reference sequence). The CDR3 is 14 residues long. The CDR3 DNA follows: TGTGCCAGCAGCTTGCGGTGGGATAATTCACCCCTCCACTTT. Translation gives CASSLRWDNSPLHF.

The chain is built from TRBV10-3 and TRBJ1-5; D unresolved. This CDR3 comprises 13 residues. Germline CDR1 and CDR2: ENHRY and SYGVKD. V shed 8 bases and J shed 4 bases, with 12 bases lying between them. CDR3 in amino acids: CAIGTTGNQPQHF. Written as DNA, the CDR3 is TGTGCCATCGGTACTACTGGGAATCAGCCCCAGCATTTT.

CDR3 loop: CASSPTGTDDEAFF. CDR3 DNA sequence: TGTGCCAGCAGCCCCACCGGGACAGACGATGAAGCTTTCTTT. The rearrangement joins TRBV3-1 to TRBJ1-1, with 7 bases matching TRBD1. With 4 bases clipped from V and 7 bases from J, the junction kept 9 bases outside the gene matches. Germline CDR1 reads LGHDT; CDR2 reads YNNKEL (reference sequence). The CDR3 covers 14 residues.